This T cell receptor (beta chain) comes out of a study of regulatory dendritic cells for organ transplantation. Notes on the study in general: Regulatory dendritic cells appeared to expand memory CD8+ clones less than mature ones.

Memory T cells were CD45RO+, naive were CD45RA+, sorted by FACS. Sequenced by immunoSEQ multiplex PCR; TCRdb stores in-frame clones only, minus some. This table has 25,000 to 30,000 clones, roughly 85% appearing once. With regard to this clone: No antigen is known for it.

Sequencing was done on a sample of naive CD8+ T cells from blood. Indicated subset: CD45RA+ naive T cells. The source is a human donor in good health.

The CDR3 DNA is TGTGCCAGCGGACAGAAGGGGTGGAAGACCCAGTACTTC. Translation: CASGQKGWKTQYF. The chain recombines TRBV13 with TRBJ2-5; D may be TRBD1 (6 bases). Looked up from germline, CDR1 is PRHDT and CDR2 is FYEKMQ (reference sequence). The CDR3 loop spans 13 amino acids. V lost 8 bases and J 6 bases, leaving 16 bases between the germline ends.